This T cell receptor (beta chain) stems from a study of blood T cells in healthy people across ages. Findings and limits, study-wide: Because donor CMV status was unknown, expanded clonotype changes were possibly confounded.

The V gene's germline CDR1 is MNHEY and CDR2 SVGEGT. There are 13 residues in the CDR3. V was cut by 2 bases and J by 3 bases, with 7 bases left in between. This clonotype has at least ten counts. Its target is unknown. The second PCR ran 7 to 11 cycles with a sample-barcoded 5' primer and J-beta primers. TCRdb recomputed calls from the 5' RACE reads with MiXCR, one row per CDR3 protein. The sample yields 850,000 to 1,100,000 distinct CDR3 sequences, approximately 38% seen once. About 9.6 milliliters of peripheral blood were drawn from each donor into EDTA-treated tubes. Samples each had at least 6 micrograms of total RNA extracted.

Sequenced sample: blood. J is TRBJ1-2 and V is TRBV6-2 or TRBV6-3; unclear D gene. This sequence originates from a man younger than 35 in good health. The CDR3 bases are TGTGCCAGCAGTTACGGTCAGGACTATGGCTACACCTTC. Translating gives CASSYGQDYGYTF.